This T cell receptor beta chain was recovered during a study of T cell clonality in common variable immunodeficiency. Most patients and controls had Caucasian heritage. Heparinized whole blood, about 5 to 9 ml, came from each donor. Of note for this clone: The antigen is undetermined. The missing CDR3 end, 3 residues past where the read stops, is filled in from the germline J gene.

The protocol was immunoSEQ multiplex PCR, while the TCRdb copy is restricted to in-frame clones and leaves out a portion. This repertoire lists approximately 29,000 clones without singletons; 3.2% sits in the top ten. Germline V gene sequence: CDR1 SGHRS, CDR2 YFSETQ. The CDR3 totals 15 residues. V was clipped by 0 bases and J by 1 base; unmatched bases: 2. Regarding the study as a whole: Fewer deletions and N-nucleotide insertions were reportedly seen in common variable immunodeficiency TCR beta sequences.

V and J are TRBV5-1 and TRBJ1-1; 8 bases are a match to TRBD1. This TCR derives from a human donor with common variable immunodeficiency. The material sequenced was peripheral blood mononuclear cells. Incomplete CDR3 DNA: TGCGCCAGCAGCTTGGCGACAGGGGCGAACACTGAA. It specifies CASSLATGANTE. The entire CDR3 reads CASSLATGANTEAFF.